This T cell receptor (beta chain) originates from a study of T cells expressing NK-cell markers. About the study: Underlying the TCR beta repertoires were sorted CD3+CD56+NKG2C+, CD3+CD56+NKG2C- and CD3+CD56-NKG2C+ T cells.

This CDR3 is 12 amino acids long. Germline CDR1 and CDR2: LGHDT and YNNKEL (reference sequence). TCRdb re-analyzed the 5' RACE reads; it lists each CDR3 protein once, without DNA. This sample lists approximately 420,000 distinct CDR3 sequences; its ten largest clones have about 11%. This sequence was found in a woman between 45 and 65 years old in good health. The chain recombines TRBV3-1 with TRBJ1-1; TCRdb outputs TRBD1, but without DNA this stays unchecked. The sample taken for sequencing was blood T cells: a sorted CD56 or NKG2C T cell subset, CD4+ or CD8+ T cells, or bulk PBMC T cells (not recorded which). The CDR3 spells CASSLPGTGAFF.